These T cell receptor beta chains were read from a single sample in a study of identical twins. Each CDR3 protein is one row after TCRdb ran MiXCR on the 5' RACE reads. There are about 470,000 distinct CDR3 sequences in the sample; 20% to 25% occur only once, and about 2.7% lies in the top ten. The same specimen was also included in a second study, on T cells expressing NK-cell markers.

The sequencing sample was made of CD4+ T cells sorted from blood. The receptors were gathered from a woman under 30 in good health. Both conserved end residues are part of each CDR3. Each record gives: J gene, V gene, clone size, D gene, CDR3 DNA, CDR3 protein. A D gene is named only where the DNA matches it firmly. Where a row states a size, it is once, few, many or the class of an expanded clone; other rows omit it.

>TRBJ2-2|TRBV12-3/TRBV12-4|many|TRBD2
TGTGCCAGCAGACGGACTAGCGGGAGTACCGGGGAGCTGTTTTTT
CASRRTSGSTGELFF
>TRBJ2-5|TRBV14|-|TRBD2
TGTGCCAGCAGCCAAGTCGGGACTAAGGAGACCCAGTACTTC
CASSQVGTKETQYF
>TRBJ1-5|TRBV18|many|-
TGTGCCAGCTCACCGCCGGGGGGGCGCAATCAGCCCCAGCATTTT
CASSPPGGRNQPQHF
>TRBJ2-7|TRBV21-1|-|-
TGTGCCAGCAGCAAAAAAAACGGTGGCGAACTACCTTCCTACGAGCAGTACTTC
CASSKKNGGELPSYEQYF
>TRBJ2-6|TRBV12-3/TRBV12-4|few|-
TGTGCCAGCAGGTTACAGAGCTCTGGGGCCAACGTCCTGACTTTC
CASRLQSSGANVLTF
>TRBJ2-6|TRBV15|-|-
TGTGCCACCACTAGGGGTTGGGGGATGCAGGCCAACGTCCTGACTTTC
CATTRGWGMQANVLTF
>TRBJ1-1|TRBV12-3/TRBV12-4|few|-
TGTGCCAGCAGTTTAAAACCGAACACTGAAGCTTTCTTT
CASSLKPNTEAFF
>TRBJ1-5|TRBV20-1|-|-
TGCAGTGCTTATACAGGATCTTATAGCAATCAGCCCCAGCATTTT
CSAYTGSYSNQPQHF
>TRBJ2-7|TRBV3-1|few|-
TGTGCCAGCAGCCAAGTTGGTGCCGAGCAGTACTTC
CASSQVGAEQYF
>TRBJ2-3|TRBV20-1|many|TRBD2
TGCAGTGCTAGCGGACTAGCGGGAGGAACAGATACGCAGTATTTT
CSASGLAGGTDTQYF
>TRBJ1-2|TRBV12-3/TRBV12-4|-|-
TGTGCCAGCAGTCCTTGGGGCCCGGAGGTCTTGAATGGCTACACCTTC
CASSPWGPEVLNGYTF
>TRBJ2-2|TRBV28|-|-
TGTGCCAGCCGGTTGAGGACCGGGGAGCTGTTTTTT
CASRLRTGELFF
>TRBJ1-1|TRBV5-1|few|TRBD1
TGCGCCAGCAGCTCTGGGACAGGGGGTGAAGCTTTCTTT
CASSSGTGGEAFF
>TRBJ1-2|TRBV12-3/TRBV12-4|-|TRBD1
TGTGCCAGCAGCCATGGACAGGGTGAGGGCTACACCTTC
CASSHGQGEGYTF
>TRBJ1-2|TRBV5-1|few|-
TGCGCCAGCAGCTTGAATCGGCAGGGTGATGGCTACACCTTC
CASSLNRQGDGYTF
>TRBJ2-3|TRBV4-1|once|-
TGCGCCAGCAACCACCCGGACAGCCCCAATACGCAGTATTTT
CASNHPDSPNTQYF
>TRBJ2-1|TRBV21-1|-|-
TGTGCCAGCAGCAAACAGGTCCGATCCTACAATGAGCAGTTCTTC
CASSKQVRSYNEQFF
>TRBJ2-1|TRBV7-3|-|-
TGTGCCAGCAGCGATGGCCTGGGTGAGCAGTTCTTC
CASSDGLGEQFF
>TRBJ2-2|TRBV29-1|-|-
TGCAGCGTTGGCATCGGGACATCGAACACCGGGGAGCTGTTTTTT
CSVGIGTSNTGELFF
>TRBJ1-1|TRBV25-1|few|-
TGTGCCAGCAGTGCCTCCCCGGGTGGAGAAGCTGAAGCTTTCTTT
CASSASPGGEAEAFF
>TRBJ2-7|TRBV5-6|-|-
TGTGCCAGCAGCTTGACTAGATCGCAGTACTTC
CASSLTRSQYF
>TRBJ1-1|TRBV6-1|-|-
TGTGCCAGCATGCGACAGCCGAACACTGAAGCTTTCTTT
CASMRQPNTEAFF
>TRBJ1-1|TRBV20-1|-|-
TGCAGTGCTAGTCAAGGTGGTAGGTCTTTCTTT
CSASQGGRSFF
>TRBJ2-1|TRBV20-1|-|-
TGCAGCCTGATGACAAGTTACAATGAGCAGTTCTTC
CSLMTSYNEQFF
>TRBJ2-3|TRBV4-3|-|-
TGCGCCACCCGGAAAGGAGCGGGCCTCACAGATACGCAGTATTTT
CATRKGAGLTDTQYF
>TRBJ2-7|TRBV5-6|-|TRBD1
TGTGCCAGCAGCAAGGACAGGGGGCGTTACGAGCAGTACTTC
CASSKDRGRYEQYF
>TRBJ2-1|TRBV5-5|few|-
TGTGCCAGCAGCTTCAATCGGGCTGAGCAGTTCTTC
CASSFNRAEQFF
>TRBJ2-3|TRBV29-1|few|-
TGCAGCGTTGAAGATCTAGGTGGGCCGGGGGGCCCCGATACGCAGTATTTT
CSVEDLGGPGGPDTQYF
>TRBJ1-5|TRBV11-2|-|-
TGTGCCAGCAGCCGGACAGTAAATAGCAATCAGCCCCAGCATTTT
CASSRTVNSNQPQHF
>TRBJ1-2|TRBV12-3/TRBV12-4|many|TRBD1
TGTGCCAGCAGCCGGACAGGGGGATTTACGGGCTACACCTTC
CASSRTGGFTGYTF
>TRBJ2-1|TRBV12-3/TRBV12-4|-|TRBD1
TGTGCCAGCAGCCCTGGAGGGACAGGGCGGCATGAGCAGTTCTTC
CASSPGGTGRHEQFF
>TRBJ2-5|TRBV3-1|-|-
TGTGCCAGCAGAACACCCGGAGTGGGGGGCCAAGAGACCCAGTACTTC
CASRTPGVGGQETQYF
>TRBJ1-1|TRBV6-2/TRBV6-3|-|-
TGTGCCAGCAGTTACCTGGGGGCGCGAACTGAAGCTTTCTTT
CASSYLGARTEAFF
>TRBJ1-5|TRBV27|-|-
TGTGCCAGCAGTTTAGCCGTCAATCAGCCCCAGCATTTT
CASSLAVNQPQHF